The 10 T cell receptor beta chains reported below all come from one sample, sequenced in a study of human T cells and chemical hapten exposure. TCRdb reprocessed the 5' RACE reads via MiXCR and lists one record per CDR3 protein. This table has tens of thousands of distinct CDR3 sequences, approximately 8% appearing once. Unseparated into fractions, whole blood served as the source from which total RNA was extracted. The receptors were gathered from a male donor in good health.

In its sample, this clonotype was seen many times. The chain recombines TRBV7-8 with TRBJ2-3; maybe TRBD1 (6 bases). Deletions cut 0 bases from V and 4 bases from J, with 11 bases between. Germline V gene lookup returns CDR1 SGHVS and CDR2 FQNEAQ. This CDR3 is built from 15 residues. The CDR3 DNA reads TGTGCCAGCAGCTTAGCGGGGGCGGACGCAGATACGCAGTATTTT. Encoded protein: CASSLAGADADTQYF.

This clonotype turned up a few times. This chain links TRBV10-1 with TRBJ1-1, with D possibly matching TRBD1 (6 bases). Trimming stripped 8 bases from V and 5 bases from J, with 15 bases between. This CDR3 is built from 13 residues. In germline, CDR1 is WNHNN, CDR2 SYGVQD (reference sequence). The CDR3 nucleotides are TGCGCCAGCCGGGGACAATCGGGGACTGAAGCTTTCTTT. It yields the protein CASRGQSGTEAFF.

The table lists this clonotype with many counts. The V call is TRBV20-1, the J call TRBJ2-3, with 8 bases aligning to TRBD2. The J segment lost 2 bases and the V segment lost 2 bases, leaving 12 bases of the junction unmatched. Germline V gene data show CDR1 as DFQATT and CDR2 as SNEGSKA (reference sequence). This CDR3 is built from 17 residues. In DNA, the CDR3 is TGCAGTGCTAGAAGAGCGTTACTAGCGGTCTCCACAGATACGCAGTATTTT. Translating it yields CSARRALLAVSTDTQYF.

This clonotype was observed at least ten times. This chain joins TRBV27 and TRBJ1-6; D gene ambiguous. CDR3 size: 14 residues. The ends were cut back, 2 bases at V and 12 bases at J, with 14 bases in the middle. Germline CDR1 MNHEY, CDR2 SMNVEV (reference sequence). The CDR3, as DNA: TGTGCCAGCAGTTTAAAAGGGTGGAAGGGACCCCTCCACTTT. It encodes CASSLKGWKGPLHF.

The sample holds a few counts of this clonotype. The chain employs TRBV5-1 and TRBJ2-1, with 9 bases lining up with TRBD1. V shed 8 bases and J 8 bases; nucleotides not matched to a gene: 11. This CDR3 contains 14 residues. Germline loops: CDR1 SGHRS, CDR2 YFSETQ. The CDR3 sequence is CASSGQGINDEQFF. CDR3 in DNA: TGCGCCAGTAGCGGACAGGGGATCAATGATGAGCAGTTCTTC.

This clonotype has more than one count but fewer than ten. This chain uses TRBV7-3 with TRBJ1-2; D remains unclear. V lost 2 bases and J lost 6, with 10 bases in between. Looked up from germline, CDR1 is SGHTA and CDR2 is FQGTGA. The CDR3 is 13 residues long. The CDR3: CASSLLTNHGYTF. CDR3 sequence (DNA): TGTGCCAGCAGCTTACTGACCAACCATGGCTACACCTTC.

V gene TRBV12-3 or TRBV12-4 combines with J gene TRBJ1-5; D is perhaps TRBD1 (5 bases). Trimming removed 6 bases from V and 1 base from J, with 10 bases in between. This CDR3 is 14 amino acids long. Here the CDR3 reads CASRPGLSNQPQHF. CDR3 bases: TGTGCCAGCAGGCCGGGACTGAGCAATCAGCCCCAGCATTTT.

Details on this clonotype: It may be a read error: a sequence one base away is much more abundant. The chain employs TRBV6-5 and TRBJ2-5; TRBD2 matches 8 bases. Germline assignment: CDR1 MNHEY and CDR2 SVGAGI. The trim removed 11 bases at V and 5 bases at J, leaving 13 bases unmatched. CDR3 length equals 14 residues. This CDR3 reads CAGKSGSPQETQYF. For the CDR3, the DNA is TGTGCCGGCAAGAGCGGGAGCCCCCAGGAGACCCAGTACTTC.

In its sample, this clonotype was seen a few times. The CDR3 coding sequence is TGTGCCAGCATGGGGGGCAACTTATCCGACGAGCAGTACTTC. Translating it yields CASMGGNLSDEQYF. V usage is TRBV2 and J usage is TRBJ2-7, with D perhaps assigned TRBD1 or TRBD2 (6 bases each). CDR1 is SNHLY and CDR2 is FYNNEI in the germline V gene. The germline V and J ends were trimmed by 7 bases and 5 bases, with 18 bases remaining between them. The CDR3 consists of 14 residues.

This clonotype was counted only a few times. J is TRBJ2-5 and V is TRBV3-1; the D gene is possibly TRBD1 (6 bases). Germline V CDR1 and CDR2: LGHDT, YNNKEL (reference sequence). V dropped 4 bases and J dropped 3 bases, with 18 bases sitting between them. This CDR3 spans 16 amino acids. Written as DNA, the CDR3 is TGTGCCAGCAGCCTTCACCCCGGGACACGCGAAGAGACCCAGTACTTC. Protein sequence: CASSLHPGTREETQYF.